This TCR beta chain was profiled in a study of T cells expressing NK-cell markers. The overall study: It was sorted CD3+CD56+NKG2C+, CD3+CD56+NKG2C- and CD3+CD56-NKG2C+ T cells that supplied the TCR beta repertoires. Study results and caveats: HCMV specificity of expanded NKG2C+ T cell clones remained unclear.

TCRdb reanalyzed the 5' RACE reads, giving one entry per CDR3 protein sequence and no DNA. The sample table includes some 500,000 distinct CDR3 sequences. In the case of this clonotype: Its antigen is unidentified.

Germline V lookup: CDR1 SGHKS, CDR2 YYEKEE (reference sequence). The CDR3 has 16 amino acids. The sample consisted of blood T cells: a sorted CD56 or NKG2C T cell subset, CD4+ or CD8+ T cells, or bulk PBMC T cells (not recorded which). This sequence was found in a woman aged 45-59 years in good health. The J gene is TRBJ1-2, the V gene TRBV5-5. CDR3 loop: CASSPEPGLLNYGYTF. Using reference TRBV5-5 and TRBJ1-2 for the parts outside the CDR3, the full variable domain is DAGVTQSPTHLIKTRGQQVTLRCSPISGHKSVSWYQQVLGQGPQFIFQYYEKEERGRGNFPDRFSARQFPNYSSELNVNALLLGDSALYLCASSPEPGLLNYGYTFGSGTRLTVV.